This T cell receptor beta chain originates from a study of cytomegalovirus exposure and HLA in healthy donors (TCRdb year 2017). Background on the whole study: According to an earlier analysis of 550 to 750 of the donors, some 170 million T cells yielded over 90 million unique TCR beta sequences and approximately 300 Gb of sequence data. An early release covering some 640 HLA-typed donors comprised about 300 gigabases of sequencing data and about 90 million unique TCR sequences. The genetic ancestry cluster associated with self-reported Caucasian donors included around four fifths of the approximately 430 genotyped donors. The study aimed to test whether signatures of past pathogen exposure could be identified by cataloging public T cell receptors. The study profiled the T cell repertoires of 500 to 800 subjects by immunosequencing and related them to cytomegalovirus serostatus. In addition to the first cohort of 650 to 800 subjects, a separate validation cohort of approximately 110 different subjects was used. High-throughput TCR immunosequencing, statistical association of individual TCRs with disease status, and machine learning were combined to predict cytomegalovirus infection status. A later analysis re-examined previously published TCR beta repertoires from 610 or so donors and added high-resolution HLA genotyping to investigate patterns of TCR occurrence. Rather than using new phenotypic data, the later analysis identified candidate immune exposures from TCR beta sequences and from how often those sequences occurred across donors. An earlier analysis of about 620 of the donors applied high-throughput TCR beta sequencing to assess whether each TCR beta V gene segment acted as functional or pseudogenic. Donor age, sex, ethnicity and CMV serostatus were compiled together with the repertoire data. Genome-wide SNP genotypes for about 65% of the 666 donors were used in a later genetic analysis, which treated that subset as a discovery cohort. All discovery cohort repertoires had been generated using a single sequencing platform. Both class I and class II loci were covered by HLA typing, at four-digit resolution. The number of typed donors differed by locus: about 620-640 for A, B, C, DRB1 and DQB1; some 540 for DQA1; fewer than 610 for DPA1; and roughly 450 for DPB1. Because of strong linkage in the cohort, roughly 5 DR-DQ haplotypes were treated as single units for association and clustering. Among 300 to 500 genotyped donors of the cohort, an average of about 220,000 unique TCR beta nucleotide sequences was sequenced per donor, of which about 19% were non-productive.

In total, just over 650 healthy bone marrow donors made up the cohort. At the time of sampling, all cohort members were nominally healthy, though unrecorded immune exposures were likely present. The donor tested CMV seropositive and was one of the 289 seropositive cohort members. A peripheral blood sample was collected from each donor, and TCR beta sequencing was performed on peripheral blood mononuclear cells. Genomic DNA was extracted from the blood cell samples with the Qiagen DNeasy Blood Extraction Kit. On this clone itself: Its target antigen remains unknown. Per-base quality was not reported, and no clone a single base away is much larger than it.

Trimming takes 0 bases off V and 4 bases off J; junction bases not matched to a gene: 8. The germline V gene (reference sequence) supplies CDR1 SGHNT and CDR2 YYREEE. Including cysteine and phenylalanine, the CDR3 has 17 amino acids. Of the read, only the CDR3 DNA is kept; its 51 bases are in frame from base 1. Library creation used the immunoSEQ multiplex PCR assay. For the multiplex PCR, a mixture combining 60 forward primers for TCR Vbeta segments and 13 reverse primers for TCR Jbeta segments was used. The CDR3 region of rearranged TCR beta genes was amplified from genomic DNA by a multiplex PCR assay. The amplified TCR beta libraries were sequenced on the Illumina HiSeq System as 87-base-pair reads. In the authors' own workflow: A later analysis counted about 80 million unique TCR beta chains across the 500 to 850 repertoires, and roughly 9.9 million of these chains were shared by at least two donors. Raw reads were error-corrected and collapsed into unique sequences with a nearest-neighbor algorithm that merged closely related sequences to remove PCR and sequencing errors. Alignment of CDR3 sequences to IMGT reference sequences was used to assign V, D and J gene segments. Each retained sequence needed at least a six-nucleotide match to both a V gene segment and a J gene segment. A rearrangement counted as productive if the CDR3 had no stop codons and remained in frame with V and J, and every other rearrangement counted as non-productive. CDR3 was defined by IMGT convention, running from the second conserved V-encoded cysteine to the conserved J-encoded phenylalanine. The earlier analysis of approximately 500 of the donors excluded sequences that lacked an unambiguous match to a single V gene segment. In an earlier analysis of approximately 500 of the donors, a V segment was called functional when productive rearrangements were above 56.7%, and segregating when the standard deviation between donors exceeded 5%. A statistical classification framework was built for diagnosing cytomegalovirus status from the catalog of TCR beta chain sequences. V and J gene assignment, in a later analysis, came from comparing TCR nucleotide sequences with IMGT/GENE-DB human TR gene sequences. In a later analysis, CDR3 sequences and most-parsimonious VDJ recombination scenarios were assigned using the TCRdist pipeline. A later analysis defined each TCR beta chain by its CDR3 amino acid sequence plus V-gene family, and excluded reads lacking a unique V-gene family. To address suspected cross-contamination and a sequencing artifact, a later analysis removed 592 highly shared, low-generation-probability nucleotide sequences. In a later analysis, a clonal expansion index was calculated for each public chain from normalized within-repertoire ranks of inferred template counts. In a later analysis, generation probabilities were computed using a VDJ recombination model fitted to out-of-frame rearrangements, and the results were checked against IGoR. In a later analysis, TCR-TCR, TCR-HLA and TCR-CMV co-occurrence was scored with hypergeometric tests, and a repertoire-size bias correction was applied to TCR pairs. To estimate false discovery rates, a later analysis permuted the HLA or CMV assignments 20 times. A later analysis grouped co-occurring TCRs with DBSCAN, adding TCRdist sequence similarity when clustering within HLA-allele-positive subsets. For co-occurrence clustering, repertoires with fewer than 30,000 or more than 120,000 public chains were excluded, along with roughly 5 repertoires with anomalous nucleotide sharing. This is the immuneACCESS table as TCRdb keeps it, with only in-frame sequences that have V and J called. A part of the clones is gone; compared with another copy, unresolved V genes explain less than half, and the rest is unexplained. V and J calls and clone size are copied from that table; D and trimming were computed from the DNA. This sample is represented by 76,000 or so clones; around 73% of them were singletons. The ten most abundant clones make up 7.5% to 10% of the sample.

The paper's findings and limits, for the study overall: At a false discovery rate of 0.05, a later analysis linked 15,000 to 20,000 TCR beta sequences to specific HLA alleles. In a later analysis, most CMV-associated TCR beta chains were found to appear HLA-restricted, with HLA associations seemingly driven largely by CMV exposure. It was suggested by the authors that the approach could potentially be generalized to other disease states and immunological phenotypes. A few of the identified cytomegalovirus-associated TCR beta chains were confirmed in vitro to be specific for cytomegalovirus antigens. Linkage disequilibrium might explain the correlated functional status among segregating V segments, but an unknown experimental factor could not be excluded. V-gene and J-gene trimming of TCR beta chains was associated with a missense DCLRE1C variant in a later genetic analysis, and the association was replicated in an independent cohort. In the study, roughly 160 TCR beta chains were listed as associated with cytomegalovirus. Because HLA typing was missing for some donors at each locus, association tests included only the typed subset. A later analysis reported that several top co-occurrence clusters appeared linked to parvovirus B19, influenza, CMV and Epstein-Barr virus. Sequencing depth was assumed to be roughly uniform across donors in the presence/absence analyses, though that assumption may not hold. Approximately 18 rarely observed V segments, including chromosome 9 orphons, were excluded from the earlier analysis of about 600 of the donors because counts were too low. The cohort was sequenced for TCR beta chains only, and without alpha or paired-chain data the features that could be detected were limited. For the cohort, immune exposure information was limited to CMV serostatus. In a later analysis, HLA-associated TCR beta chains showed more clonal expansion and lower generation probabilities than non-associated chains that were equally common. The classifier was reported to diagnose cytomegalovirus status with high specificity and sensitivity in both the original cohort and the validation cohort. Most TCR sequences were observed very rarely across donors, whereas some public TCRs were present in many individuals. When HLA alleles, especially DR and DQ, strongly co-occurred, TCR associations were difficult to assign to individual alleles. The sequencing pipeline was judged likely to have produced a cluster of highly shared sequence variants as a technical artifact. A later analysis found that TCR association rates varied across HLA loci, with DRB1 alleles showing the most associated TCRs and HLA-C alleles the fewest. A further reported finding was that TCR beta sequences accurately predicted the HLA-A and HLA-B alleles for most subjects in the first cohort. The 87-base-pair reads could not distinguish some IMGT-functional V segments, including TRBV6-2 and TRBV6-3, so those segments were excluded. According to a later genetic analysis, donors in an Asian-associated ancestry cluster had fewer N-insertions in productive TCRs than the approximately 670-donor mean. An earlier analysis of some 560 of the donors showed that most TCR beta V segments appeared in productive rearrangements either about 87% or about 30% of the time, which broadly matched IMGT annotations.

This TCR was sampled from a woman in her thirties or forties in good health and CMV-seropositive. The sample was PBMCs. This sequence uses TRBV5-4 and TRBJ2-5, with 11 bases in between that match TRBD2. The DNA sequence reads TGTGCCAGCAGCTTGGTACTAGCGGGGGTCAGGGGAGAGACCCAGTACTTC. This encodes CASSLVLAGVRGETQYF.